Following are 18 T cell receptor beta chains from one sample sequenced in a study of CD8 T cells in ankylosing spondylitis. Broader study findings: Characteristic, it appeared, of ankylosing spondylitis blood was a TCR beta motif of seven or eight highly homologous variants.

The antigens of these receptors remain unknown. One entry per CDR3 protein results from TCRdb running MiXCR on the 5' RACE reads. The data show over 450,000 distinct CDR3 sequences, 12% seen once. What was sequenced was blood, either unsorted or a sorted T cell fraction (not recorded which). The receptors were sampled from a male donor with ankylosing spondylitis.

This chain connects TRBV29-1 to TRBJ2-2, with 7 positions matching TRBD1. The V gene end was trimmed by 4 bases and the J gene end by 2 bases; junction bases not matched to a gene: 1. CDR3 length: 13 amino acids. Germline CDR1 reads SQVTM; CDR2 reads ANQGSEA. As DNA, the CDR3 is TGCAGCGTTGGACAGGGTAACACCGGGGAGCTGTTTTTT. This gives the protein CSVGQGNTGELFF.

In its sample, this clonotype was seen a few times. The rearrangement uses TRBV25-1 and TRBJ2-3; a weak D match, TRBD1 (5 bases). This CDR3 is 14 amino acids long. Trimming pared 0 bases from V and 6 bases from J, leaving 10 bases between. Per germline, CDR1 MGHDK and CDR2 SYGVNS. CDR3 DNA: TGTGCCAGCAGTGAATATAGGGGAATTGATACGCAGTATTTT. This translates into CASSEYRGIDTQYF.

CDR3 DNA: TGTGCCAGCTCACCAAAGCCGGGACAGGCGTATGGCTACACCTTC. Translation: CASSPKPGQAYGYTF. The rearrangement joins TRBV18 to TRBJ1-2, with 8 bases identical to TRBD1. Germline CDR1 KGHSH, CDR2 LQKENI. This CDR3 has 15 residues. V lost 2 bases and J lost 5; bases outside the gene matches: 7.

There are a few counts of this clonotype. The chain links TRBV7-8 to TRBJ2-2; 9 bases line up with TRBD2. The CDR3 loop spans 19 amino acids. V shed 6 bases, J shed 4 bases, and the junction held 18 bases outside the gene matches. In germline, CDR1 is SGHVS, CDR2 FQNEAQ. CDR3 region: CASSHILSRAGGITGELFF. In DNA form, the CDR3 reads TGTGCCAGCAGTCATATCCTTAGTCGTGCGGGAGGGATCACCGGGGAGCTGTTTTTT. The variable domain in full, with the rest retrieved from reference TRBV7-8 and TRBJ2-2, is GAGVSQSPRYKVAKRGQDVALRCDPISGHVSLFWYQQALGQGPEFLTYFQNEAQLDKSGLPSDRFFAERPEGSVSTLKIQRTQQEDSAVYLCASSHILSRAGGITGELFFGEGSRLTVL.

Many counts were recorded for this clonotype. Here the CDR3 DNA reads TGTGCCAGCATCCTTAGCGGGAGTGTCACAGATACGCAGTATTTT. Translating it yields CASILSGSVTDTQYF. The rearrangement links TRBV12-3 or TRBV12-4 to TRBJ2-3; 9 bases align to TRBD2. The CDR3 consists of 15 residues. Unmatched junction bases numbered 7, after V lost 7 bases and J lost 2 bases.

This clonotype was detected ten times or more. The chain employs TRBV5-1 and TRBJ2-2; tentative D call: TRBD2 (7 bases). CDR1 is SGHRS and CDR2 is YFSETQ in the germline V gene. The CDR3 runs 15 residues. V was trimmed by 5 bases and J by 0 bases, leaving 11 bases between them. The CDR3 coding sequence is TGCGCCAGCAGTCGGGGGGCGTCGAACACCGGGGAGCTGTTTTTT. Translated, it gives CASSRGASNTGELFF.

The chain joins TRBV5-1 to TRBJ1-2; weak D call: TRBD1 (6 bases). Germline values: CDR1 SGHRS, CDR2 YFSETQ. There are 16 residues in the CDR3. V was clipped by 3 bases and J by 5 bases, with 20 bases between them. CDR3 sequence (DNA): TGCGCCAGCAGCTCGGGAGGGGACACCTTCTCTTATGGCTACACCTTC. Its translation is CASSSGGDTFSYGYTF. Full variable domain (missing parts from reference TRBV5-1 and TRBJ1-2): KAGVTQTPRYLIKTRGQQVTLSCSPISGHRSVSWYQQTPGQGLQFLFEYFSETQRNKGNFPGRFSGRQFSNSRSEMNVSTLELGDSALYLCASSSGGDTFSYGYTFGSGTRLTVV.

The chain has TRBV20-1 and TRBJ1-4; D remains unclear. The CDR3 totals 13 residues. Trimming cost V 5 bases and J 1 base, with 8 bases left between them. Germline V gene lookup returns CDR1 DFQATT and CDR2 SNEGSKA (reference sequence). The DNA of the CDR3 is TGCAGTGCTGAACAAGGAACTAATGAAAAACTGTTTTTT. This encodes CSAEQGTNEKLFF.

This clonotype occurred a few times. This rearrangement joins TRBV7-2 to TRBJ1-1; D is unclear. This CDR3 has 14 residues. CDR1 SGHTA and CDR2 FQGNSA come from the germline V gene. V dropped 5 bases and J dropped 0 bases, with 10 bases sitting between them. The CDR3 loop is CASSPSFLNTEAFF. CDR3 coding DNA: TGTGCCAGCAGCCCCTCGTTTTTGAACACTGAAGCTTTCTTT. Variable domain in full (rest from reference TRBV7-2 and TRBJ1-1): GAGVSQSPSNKVTEKGKDVELRCDPISGHTALYWYRQSLGQGLEFLIYFQGNSAPDKSGLPSDRFSAERTGGSVSTLTIQRTQQEDSAVYLCASSPSFLNTEAFFGQGTRLTVV.

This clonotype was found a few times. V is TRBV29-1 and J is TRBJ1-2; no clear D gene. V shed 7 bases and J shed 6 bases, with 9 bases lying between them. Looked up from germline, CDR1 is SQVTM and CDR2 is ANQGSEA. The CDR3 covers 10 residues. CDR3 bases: TGCAGCGGCTACGAGGATGGCTACACCTTC. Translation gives CSGYEDGYTF.

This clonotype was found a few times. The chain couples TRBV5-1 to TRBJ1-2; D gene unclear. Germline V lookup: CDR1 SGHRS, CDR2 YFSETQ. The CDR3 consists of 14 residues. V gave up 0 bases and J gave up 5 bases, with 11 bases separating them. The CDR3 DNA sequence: TGCGCCAGCAGCTTGGGCCCGGAGAAATATGGCTACACCTTC. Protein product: CASSLGPEKYGYTF.

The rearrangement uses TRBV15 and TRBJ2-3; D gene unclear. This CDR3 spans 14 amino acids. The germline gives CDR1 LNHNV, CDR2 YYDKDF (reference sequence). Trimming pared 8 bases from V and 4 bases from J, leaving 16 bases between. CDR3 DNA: TGTGCCACCTCTGCCCCAGATGGCGCAGATACGCAGTATTTT. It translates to CATSAPDGADTQYF. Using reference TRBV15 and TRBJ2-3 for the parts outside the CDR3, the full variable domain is DAMVIQNPRYQVTQFGKPVTLSCSQTLNHNVMYWYQQKSSQAPKLLFHYYDKDFNNEADTPDNFQSRRPNTSFCFLDIRSPGLGDTAMYLCATSAPDGADTQYFGPGTRLTVL.

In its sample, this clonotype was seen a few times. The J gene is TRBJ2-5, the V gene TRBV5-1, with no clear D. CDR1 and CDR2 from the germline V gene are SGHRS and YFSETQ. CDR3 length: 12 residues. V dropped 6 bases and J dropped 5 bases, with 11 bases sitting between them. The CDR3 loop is CASNGVGETQYF. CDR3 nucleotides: TGCGCCAGCAATGGCGTAGGGGAGACCCAGTACTTC.

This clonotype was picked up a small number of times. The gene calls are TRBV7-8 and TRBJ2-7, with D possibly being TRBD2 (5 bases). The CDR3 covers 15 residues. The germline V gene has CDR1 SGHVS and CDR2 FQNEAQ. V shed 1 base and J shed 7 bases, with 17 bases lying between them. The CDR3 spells CASSLGIRTPGEQYF. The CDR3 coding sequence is TGTGCCAGCAGCTTAGGTATCAGGACCCCGGGGGAGCAGTACTTC.

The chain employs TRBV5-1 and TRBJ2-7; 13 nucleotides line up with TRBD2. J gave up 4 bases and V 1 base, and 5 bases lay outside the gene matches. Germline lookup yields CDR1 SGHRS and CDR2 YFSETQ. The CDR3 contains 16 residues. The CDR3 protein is CASSLTPGLAGYEQYF. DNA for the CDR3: TGCGCCAGCAGCTTGACTCCGGGACTAGCGGGATACGAGCAGTACTTC. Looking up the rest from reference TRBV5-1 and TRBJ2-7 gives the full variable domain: KAGVTQTPRYLIKTRGQQVTLSCSPISGHRSVSWYQQTPGQGLQFLFEYFSETQRNKGNFPGRFSGRQFSNSRSEMNVSTLELGDSALYLCASSLTPGLAGYEQYFGPGTRLTVT.

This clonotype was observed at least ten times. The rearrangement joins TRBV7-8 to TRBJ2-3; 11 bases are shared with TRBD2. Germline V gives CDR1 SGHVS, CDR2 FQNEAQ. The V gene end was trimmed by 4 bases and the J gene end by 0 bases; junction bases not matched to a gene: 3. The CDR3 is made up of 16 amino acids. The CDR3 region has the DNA TGTGCCAGCAGCTGGGGACTAGCGGAGAGCACAGATACGCAGTATTTT. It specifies CASSWGLAESTDTQYF.

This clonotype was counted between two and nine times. The CDR3 sequence: CASSKPARFSGNEQFF. In nucleotides, the CDR3 is TGTGCCAGCAGCAAGCCGGCGAGGTTCTCGGGGAATGAGCAGTTCTTC. The rearrangement links TRBV21-1 to TRBJ2-1. TRBV21-1 is tagged as a pseudogene. This CDR3 has 16 residues.

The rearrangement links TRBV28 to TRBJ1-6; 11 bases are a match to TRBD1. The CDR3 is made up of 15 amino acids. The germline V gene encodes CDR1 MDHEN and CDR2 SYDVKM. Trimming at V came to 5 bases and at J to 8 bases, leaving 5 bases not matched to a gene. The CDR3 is CASSLWDRGDSPLHF. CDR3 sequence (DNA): TGTGCCAGCAGTCTCTGGGACAGGGGGGATTCACCCCTCCACTTT.